This entry lists 29 T cell receptor beta chains sequenced from one sample in a study of graft-versus-host responses after intestinal transplantation. The data were produced by immunoSEQ multiplex PCR, yet TCRdb's version contains in-frame clones alone and is incomplete. The data show over 75,000 clones, less than 95% seen once. Antigens of these TCRs are unknown. Sequencing was performed on unstimulated CD8+ T cells sorted from spleen or lymph node cells, taken before transplant. These receptors all come from a human donor who was the organ donor for an intestinal transplant.

The chain combines TRBV5-4 with TRBJ2-7, with 12 nucleotides matching TRBD2. V shed 0 bases, J shed 5 bases, and the junction held 3 bases outside the gene matches. Germline V CDR1 and CDR2: SGHNT, YYREEE (reference sequence). The CDR3 is 15 amino acids. The DNA for the CDR3 is TGTGCCAGCAGCTTGGGTCTAGCGGGAGGGAACGAGCAGTACTTC. Translation: CASSLGLAGGNEQYF.

Regarding this clone: Germline is not matched at one junction end, which may reflect a read error. CDR3 coding DNA: TGCAACGTTGACTCCGACAGGGGACATTCTCCGCGAATGAACACTGAAGCTTTCTTT. Amino acids: CNVDSDRGHSPRMNTEAFF. The chain has TRBV29-1 and TRBJ1-1; 8 bases match TRBD1. The V gene's germline CDR1 is SQVTM and CDR2 ANQGSEA. The CDR3 is 19 residues long. Complete variable domain (other parts from reference TRBV29-1 and TRBJ1-1): SAVISQKPSRDICQRGTSLTIQCQVDSQVTMMFWYRQQPGQSLTLIATANQGSEATYESGFVIDKFPISRPNLTFSTLTVSNMSPEDSSIYLCNVDSDRGHSPRMNTEAFFGQGTRLTVV.

This clone appeared a single time. The chain is built from TRBV7-8 and TRBJ2-5; 10 bases are shared with TRBD2. J lost 5 bases, V lost 0 bases, and 3 bases had no gene match. Germline assignment: CDR1 SGHVS and CDR2 FQNEAQ. The CDR3 has 15 residues. The CDR3 reads CASSLASGGRETQYF. The CDR3 bases are TGTGCCAGCAGCTTAGCTAGCGGGGGGCGTGAGACCCAGTACTTC.

This clone was found once. V and J are TRBV4-2 and TRBJ2-7; tentative D call: TRBD2 (5 bases). The CDR3 runs 15 residues. The germline V gene encodes CDR1 LGHNA and CDR2 YNFKEQ. V lost 0 bases to trimming and J lost 3 bases, with 12 bases between them. The CDR3 spells CASSQEVAEDYEQYF. In DNA, the CDR3 is TGTGCCAGCAGCCAAGAGGTGGCGGAGGACTACGAGCAGTACTTC.

The CDR3 loop reads CASSFVRVGGETQYF. CDR3 bases: TGTGCCAGCAGCTTTGTTCGGGTGGGGGGGGAGACCCAGTACTTC. V gene TRBV7-6 combines with J gene TRBJ2-5, with TRBD2 identical over 7 bases. Germline loops: CDR1 SGHVS, CDR2 FNYEAQ. CDR3 length: 15 residues. V shed 3 bases and J 5 bases; nucleotides not matched to a gene: 9.

The chain employs TRBV10-1 and TRBJ1-2; D possibly corresponds to TRBD1 (6 bases). Between the trimmed V and J ends, which lost 0 bases and 5 bases, there was a span of 16 bases. This CDR3 is 16 amino acids long. Germline V gene data show CDR1 as WNHNN and CDR2 as SYGVQD (reference sequence). DNA of the CDR3: TGCGCCAGCAGTGAGTCGTCTGGACAGAGACCTTATGGCTACACCTTC. Protein: CASSESSGQRPYGYTF.

CDR3: CASSLHTSGTGELFF. In DNA form, the CDR3 reads TGTGCCAGCAGCTTGCACACCTCGGGCACCGGGGAGCTGTTTTTT. The chain has TRBV5-4 and TRBJ2-2; D not resolved. The CDR3 consists of 15 residues. V dropped 1 base and J dropped 4 bases, with 11 bases sitting between them. Looked up from germline, CDR1 is SGHNT and CDR2 is YYREEE (reference sequence).

J is TRBJ2-5 and V is TRBV2, with 11 bases fitting TRBD2. Germline V gene lookup returns CDR1 SNHLY and CDR2 FYNNEI. V shed 7 bases and J 6 bases; nucleotides not matched to a gene: 7. The CDR3 covers 14 residues. The CDR3 region is CASKVAGGPQTQYF. The CDR3 DNA sequence: TGTGCCAGCAAGGTAGCGGGGGGGCCGCAGACCCAGTACTTC.

The rearrangement links TRBV15 to TRBJ2-7, with 8 nucleotides matching TRBD2. The CDR3 sequence is 13 residues long. Trimming cost V 5 bases and J 4 bases; bases outside gene matches: 4. Germline assignment: CDR1 LNHNV and CDR2 YYDKDF (reference sequence). The CDR3 DNA reads as TGTGCCACCAGCTTCGAGCGGGGGTACGAGCAGTACTTC. It encodes CATSFERGYEQYF.

The chain links TRBV21-1 to TRBJ1-1; TRBD1, as called in the table, went unchecked against the DNA. TRBV21-1 is listed as a pseudogene. The CDR3 extends over 15 amino acids. The CDR3 reads CASTRGEGENTEAFF. In DNA form, the CDR3 reads TGTGCCAGCACCAGAGGTGAGGGGGAAAACACTGAAGCTTTCTTT.

V is TRBV6-1 and J is TRBJ2-1, with 15 bases matching TRBD2. CDR1 is MNHNS and CDR2 is SASEGT in the germline V gene. The ends lost 6 bases at V and 10 bases at J; junction bases unmatched: 10. The CDR3 is 16 residues long. The CDR3 region has the DNA TGTGCCAGCAGCGAACCCGGACTAGCGGGAGGGCAGGAGCAGTTCTTC. Translation: CASSEPGLAGGQEQFF.

The chain employs TRBV27 and TRBJ1-3, with D perhaps TRBD1 (5 bases). CDR3 size: 17 residues. CDR1 MNHEY and CDR2 SMNVEV come from the germline V gene (reference sequence). V lost 2 bases, J lost 0 bases, and 14 bases lay in between. In nucleotides, the CDR3 is TGTGCCAGCAGTTTAGTGTGGGGCCCCCTCTCTGGAAACACCATATATTTT. Translated: CASSLVWGPLSGNTIYF.

The rearrangement uses TRBV4-1 and TRBJ1-2, with D perhaps TRBD1 (6 bases). This CDR3 comprises 14 residues. CDR1 MGHRA and CDR2 YSYEKL come from the germline V gene. With 0 bases removed from V and 5 bases from J, the gap between germline ends came to 10 bases. The CDR3 DNA reads as TGCGCCAGCAGCCAAGATCGGGGGGCGTATGGCTACACCTTC. As protein: CASSQDRGAYGYTF.

This clone was observed a few times. This chain joins TRBV6-6 and TRBJ2-7, with D possibly matching TRBD1 (7 bases). Trimming shortened V by 6 bases and J by 2 bases, and 20 bases separated the two germline ends. Germline values: CDR1 MNHNY, CDR2 SVGAGI (reference sequence). The CDR3 is 16 residues long. The CDR3 region has the DNA TGTGCCAGCAGACCACTCCGGAGGGACAGTCCCTACGAGCAGTACTTC. Translating it yields CASRPLRRDSPYEQYF.

This clone has more than one count but fewer than ten. The chain employs TRBV6-5 and TRBJ2-7, with no clear D. Per germline, CDR1 MNHEY and CDR2 SVGAGI. The CDR3 is 12 residues long. The V end lost 5 bases, the J end lost 0 bases, and 5 bases lay between the germline ends. CDR3 protein: CASSGPSYEQYF. The CDR3 region has the DNA TGTGCCAGCAGTGGCCCCTCCTACGAGCAGTACTTC.

The CDR3 loop reads CASSSDSFSNQPQHF. The CDR3 DNA is TGTGCCAGTAGTTCGGACAGCTTTAGCAATCAGCCCCAGCATTTT. The chain is built from TRBV19 and TRBJ1-5; a weak D match, TRBD1 (6 bases). Between the trimmed V and J ends, which lost 5 bases and 0 bases, there was a span of 11 bases. This CDR3 region has 15 residues. CDR1 and CDR2 from the germline V gene are LNHDA and SQIVND (reference sequence).

V is TRBV4-2 and J is TRBJ2-1, with a weak D call TRBD1 (6 bases). The CDR3 is 15 residues long. CDR1 LGHNA and CDR2 YNFKEQ come from the germline V gene. V lost 3 bases, J lost 2 bases, and 11 bases lay in between. This chain's CDR3 is CASSHATGPYNEQFF. The CDR3 nucleotides are TGTGCCAGCAGCCACGCAACAGGGCCCTACAATGAGCAGTTCTTC.

V is TRBV6-6 and J is TRBJ1-2; D ambiguous. V lost 8 bases and J 0 bases, leaving 7 bases between the germline ends. Germline lookup yields CDR1 MNHNY and CDR2 SVGAGI (reference sequence). This CDR3 region has 12 residues. The CDR3 coding sequence is TGTGCCAGCGAGGCTCCTAACTATGGCTACACCTTC. It specifies CASEAPNYGYTF.

In DNA, the CDR3 is TGTGCCAGCAGTTTAGTTGGGGGGGGGCCCGGGGAGCTGTTTTTT. This encodes CASSLVGGGPGELFF. V and J are TRBV27 and TRBJ2-2, with D possibly matching TRBD2 (7 bases). The CDR3 totals 15 residues. Per germline, CDR1 MNHEY and CDR2 SMNVEV (reference sequence). The V gene lost 2 bases and the J gene lost 6 bases, with 13 bases spanning the gap.

This chain joins TRBV2 and TRBJ2-1; tentative D call: TRBD2 (6 bases). There are 16 residues in the CDR3. Germline V lookup: CDR1 SNHLY, CDR2 FYNNEI. V lost 8 bases to trimming and J lost 2 bases, with 19 bases between them. The CDR3 sequence: CASPAPGGLPYNEQFF. The DNA for the CDR3 is TGTGCCAGCCCGGCACCCGGGGGTCTACCCTACAATGAGCAGTTCTTC.

The chain couples TRBV6-4 to TRBJ1-1; TRBD1 might be the D (5 bases). The V gene's germline CDR1 is MRHNA and CDR2 SNTAGT. Trimming pared 8 bases from V and 4 bases from J, leaving 14 bases between. The CDR3 consists of 13 residues. The CDR3 sequence: CASPGGVGTEAFF. CDR3 nucleotides: TGTGCCAGCCCCGGGGGGGTGGGCACTGAAGCTTTCTTT.

This chain uses TRBV30 with TRBJ2-7, with 11 bases matching TRBD2. This CDR3 contains 21 residues. Germline lookup yields CDR1 GTSNPN and CDR2 SVGIG (reference sequence). After removal of 4 bases from V and 0 bases from J, the junction contained 23 bases not matched to a gene. CDR3 bases: TGTGCCTGGAACTCCCCCCCCCTCAGGGTCGGGACTAGCGGTATCTCCTACGAGCAGTACTTC. Its translation: CAWNSPPLRVGTSGISYEQYF.

V and J are TRBV4-2 and TRBJ1-1; no clear D. V lost 1 base and J lost 5, with 14 bases in between. This CDR3 comprises 15 residues. The germline CDR1 and CDR2 sequences are LGHNA and YNFKEQ. For the CDR3, the DNA is TGTGCCAGCAGCCAAGTACTAGGACTGAGGACTGAAGCTTTCTTT. This sequence encodes CASSQVLGLRTEAFF.

This chain connects TRBV7-9 to TRBJ2-1, with 9 bases lining up with TRBD2. J lost 5 bases, V lost 1 base, and 3 bases had no gene match. Looked up from germline, CDR1 is SEHNR and CDR2 is FQNEAQ (reference sequence). This CDR3 is built from 15 residues. CDR3 sequence reads: CASSLVSSGDNEQFF. CDR3 bases: TGTGCCAGCAGCTTAGTTTCTAGCGGGGACAATGAGCAGTTCTTC.

This clone was counted between two and nine times. V usage is TRBV29-1 and J usage is TRBJ2-1; the match to TRBD2 covers 8 bases. The V gene's germline CDR1 is SQVTM and CDR2 ANQGSEA. CDR3 length equals 11 residues. V was clipped by 4 bases and J by 8 bases; unmatched bases: 1. CDR3 sequence: CSVGREDEQFF. Here the CDR3 DNA reads TGCAGCGTTGGGCGGGAGGATGAGCAGTTCTTC.

The chain combines TRBV28 with TRBJ1-4; tentatively, D is TRBD1 (6 bases). There are 14 residues in the CDR3. V lost 6 bases and J lost 7, with 15 bases in between. The germline V gene encodes CDR1 MDHEN and CDR2 SYDVKM. CDR3 nucleotides: TGTGCCAGCAGCCATCAGGGGACCAGTGAAAAACTGTTTTTT. Encoded protein: CASSHQGTSEKLFF.

V and J are TRBV9 and TRBJ1-5; D may be TRBD1 (5 bases). Trimming removed 2 bases at V and 1 base at J, with 7 bases between. The CDR3 has 14 residues. CDR1 is SGDLS and CDR2 is YYNGEE in the germline V gene. CDR3 amino acids: CASSVGGSNQPQHF. The DNA of the CDR3 is TGTGCCAGCAGCGTCGGGGGGAGCAATCAGCCCCAGCATTTT.

This clone was observed once. This chain connects TRBV18 to TRBJ2-7, with D uncertain. This CDR3 has 11 amino acids. V was shortened by 2 bases and J by 6 bases, with 5 bases between the two germline ends. Germline assignment: CDR1 KGHSH and CDR2 LQKENI. The CDR3 here is CASSPGSEQYF. The CDR3, as DNA: TGTGCCAGCTCACCAGGCTCCGAGCAGTACTTC.

The sample holds a few counts of this clone. This rearrangement joins TRBV29-1 to TRBJ1-2; D is perhaps TRBD1 (6 bases). Germline V CDR1 and CDR2: SQVTM, ANQGSEA. V shed 0 bases and J shed 2 bases, with 10 bases lying between them. This CDR3 spans 14 amino acids. The chain's CDR3 is CSVEETTGNYGYTF. The DNA for the CDR3 is TGCAGCGTTGAAGAGACGACAGGCAACTATGGCTACACCTTC.